Presented here are 10 T cell receptor beta chains from one specimen sequenced in a study of blood T cells in healthy people across ages (dated by TCRdb to between 2014 and 2017). Libraries were built with 5' RACE. Sequencing was performed on an Illumina HiSeq 2500. A second PCR of about 6 to 11 cycles was performed with a sample-barcoded 5' primer and a J-beta primer mix. TCRdb reworked the public reads: Q25 trimming with fastp, MiXCR clone assembly, productive beta chains retained. Under each unique CDR3 protein, matching rows form one entry showing the most common genes and DNA. For this sample there are 870,000 or so distinct CDR3 sequences; around 28% appear just once. Around 15% of the sample belongs to the ten largest clones. The sequencing sample was made of blood. Receptors originate from a woman of 80 years or more in good health.

This clonotype was seen only a few times. V gene TRBV5-1 combines with J gene TRBJ1-5; D perhaps matches TRBD1 (6 bases). The germline V and J ends were trimmed by 4 bases and 0 bases, with 14 bases remaining between them. This CDR3 region has 16 residues. CDR1 SGHRS and CDR2 YFSETQ come from the germline V gene. The CDR3 coding sequence is TGCGCCAGCAGCCCGTTGGGGGCGGATAGCAATCAGCCCCAGCATTTT. Protein: CASSPLGADSNQPQHF. Complete variable domain (other parts from reference TRBV5-1 and TRBJ1-5): KAGVTQTPRYLIKTRGQQVTLSCSPISGHRSVSWYQQTPGQGLQFLFEYFSETQRNKGNFPGRFSGRQFSNSRSEMNVSTLELGDSALYLCASSPLGADSNQPQHFGDGTRLSIL.

The chain carries TRBV24-1 and TRBJ1-5; D not certain. Per the germline V gene, CDR1 is KGHDR and CDR2 is SFDVKD. With 4 bases removed from V and 6 bases from J, the gap between germline ends came to 12 bases. The CDR3 sequence is 14 residues long. DNA for the CDR3: TGTGCCACCAGTGACCCCGGGCCCGCTCAGCCCCAGCATTTT. It yields the protein CATSDPGPAQPQHF.

This clonotype came up many times. This chain connects TRBV2 to TRBJ2-7, with 7 bases that match TRBD1. The germline CDR1 and CDR2 sequences are SNHLY and FYNNEI. V dropped 10 bases and J dropped 0; count of bases not matched to a gene: 9. The CDR3 is made up of 14 amino acids. The CDR3 sequence: CANVEWDSSYEQYF. CDR3 DNA: TGTGCCAATGTAGAATGGGACAGCTCCTACGAGCAGTACTTC. Drawing the rest from reference TRBV2 and TRBJ2-7, the complete variable domain is EPEVTQTPSHQVTQMGQEVILRCVPISNHLYFYWYRQILGQKVEFLVSFYNNEISEKSEIFDDQFSVERPDGSNFTLKIRSTKLEDSAMYFCANVEWDSSYEQYFGPGTRLTVT.

The J gene is TRBJ1-1, the V gene TRBV11-2; D ambiguous. The ends were cut back, 4 bases at V and 3 bases at J, with 18 bases in the middle. The CDR3 loop spans 16 amino acids. The germline CDR1 and CDR2 sequences are SGHAT and FQNNGV. CDR3 in amino acids: CASSSDGRVMYTEAFF. The CDR3 DNA sequence: TGTGCCAGCAGCTCCGATGGGCGGGTTATGTACACTGAAGCTTTCTTT.

The chain carries TRBV3-1 and TRBJ2-1; unclear D gene. The CDR3 is 12 amino acids. V was clipped by 5 bases and J by 4 bases, with 6 bases between them. Per the germline V gene, CDR1 is LGHDT and CDR2 is YNNKEL (reference sequence). CDR3 nucleotides: TGTGCCAGCAGCTCGGATTACAATGAGCAGTTCTTC. This gives the protein CASSSDYNEQFF.

Of note for this clonotype: Compared with germline, one end of the junction differs, possibly owing to a read error. The rearrangement joins TRBV18 to TRBJ2-3, with D hard to call. In germline, CDR1 is KGHSH, CDR2 LQKENI. This CDR3 spans 11 amino acids. Written as DNA, the CDR3 is TGTACCAGCTCCATCACAGATACGCAGTATTTT. It is translated as CTSSITDTQYF.

This clonotype was seen ten or more times. The chain is built from TRBV10-3 and TRBJ2-3; 9 bases align to TRBD2. There are 15 residues in the CDR3. The ends lost 5 bases at V and 2 bases at J; junction bases unmatched: 5. The germline V gene encodes CDR1 ENHRY and CDR2 SYGVKD. The CDR3 here is CAISSGGPNTDTQYF. The CDR3 bases are TGTGCCATCAGTAGCGGGGGGCCCAACACAGATACGCAGTATTTT.

A few counts support this clonotype. J is TRBJ2-1 and V is TRBV19, with D perhaps matching TRBD1 (6 bases). Germline CDR1 and CDR2: LNHDA and SQIVND (reference sequence). With 4 bases removed from V and 7 bases from J, the gap between germline ends came to 11 bases. This CDR3 has 13 residues. Here the CDR3 reads CASSSLRGNEQFF. CDR3 nucleotides: TGTGCCAGTAGTAGCCTTAGGGGGAATGAGCAGTTCTTC. The full variable domain, completed using reference TRBV19 and TRBJ2-1, is DGGITQSPKYLFRKEGQNVTLSCEQNLNHDAMYWYRQDPGQGLRLIYYSQIVNDFQKGDIAEGYSVSREKKESFPLTVTSAQKNPTAFYLCASSSLRGNEQFFGPGTRLTVL.

The rearrangement uses TRBV3-1 and TRBJ1-5; the D gene is possibly TRBD1 (5 bases). The CDR3 contains 14 residues. With 6 bases removed from V and 7 bases from J, the gap between germline ends came to 16 bases. Germline CDR1 LGHDT, CDR2 YNNKEL (reference sequence). As DNA, the CDR3 is TGTGCCAGCAGTCCAGGGTACCGTTTGCAGCCCCAGCATTTT. Amino acids: CASSPGYRLQPQHF.

Concerning this clonotype itself: Sequence at one end of the junction differs from germline and may be a read error. The chain links TRBV28 to TRBJ2-2, with a tentative D call TRBD2 (5 bases). CDR1 is MDHEN and CDR2 is SYDVKM in the germline V gene. There are 15 residues in the CDR3. The CDR3 DNA reads TGTGCCAACAGTCGAGCCGGGGCGAACACCGGGGAGCTGTTTTTT. Amino acid sequence: CANSRAGANTGELFF.